The 6 T cell receptor beta chains listed next were all sequenced from one sample in a study of T-cell reconstitution after alpha-beta-depleted transplantation in children. During its preparation, the TCRbeta library received unique molecular identifiers. TCRdb fed the PCR reads into MiXCR, producing one record per CDR3 protein. The sample yields about 370,000 distinct CDR3 sequences, approximately 20% seen once. The source was PBMCs from the stem cell graft donor, collected from the stem cell graft. The receptors shown here come from a human donor who donated a stem cell graft to a child with acute myeloid leukemia.

This clonotype occurred a few times. The chain recombines TRBV12-3 or TRBV12-4 with TRBJ2-3; no definite D call. The V and J ends lost 5 bases and 4 bases respectively, with 10 bases between them. The CDR3 runs 13 residues. DNA for the CDR3: TGTGCCAGCAGTCTTGGGGTCGCAGATACGCAGTATTTT. This translates into CASSLGVADTQYF.

The sample holds many counts of this clonotype. The chain employs TRBV28 and TRBJ2-1, with TRBD2 matching 8 bases. The CDR3 is made up of 15 amino acids. Germline-derived CDR1 and CDR2 are MDHEN and SYDVKM. Trimming at V came to 4 bases and at J to 9 bases, leaving 11 bases not matched to a gene. Written as DNA, the CDR3 is TGTGCCAGCAGTTCCGGACTAGCCCAATCCAGTGAGCAGTTCTTC. As protein: CASSSGLAQSSEQFF.

There are many counts of this clonotype. CDR3 sequence reads: CSARSSGDYNEQFF. CDR3 in DNA: TGCAGTGCTAGAAGTAGCGGCGATTACAATGAGCAGTTCTTC. The rearrangement uses TRBV20-1 and TRBJ2-1; D is possibly TRBD2 (6 bases). The CDR3 length is 14 residues. Trimming took off 2 bases at V and 4 bases at J, with 12 bases between the two ends. Germline V gene data show CDR1 as DFQATT and CDR2 as SNEGSKA (reference sequence).

This clonotype came up a few times. V gene TRBV5-1 combines with J gene TRBJ2-3, with D possibly matching TRBD1 (5 bases). Germline CDR1 and CDR2: SGHRS and YFSETQ. V was shortened by 0 bases and J by 6 bases, with 11 bases between the two germline ends. The CDR3 covers 14 residues. CDR3 region: CASSLGTLGDTQYF. DNA of the CDR3: TGCGCCAGCAGCTTGGGGACACTCGGGGATACGCAGTATTTT.

The chain is built from TRBV11-3 and TRBJ1-2; 9 bases match TRBD1. Germline-derived CDR1 and CDR2 are SGHNT and YENEEA. J gave up 3 bases and V 2 bases, and 13 bases lay outside the gene matches. This CDR3 has 18 residues. Written as DNA, the CDR3 is TGTGCCAGCAGCTTACCAGTGACCCACAGGGGGCATTACTATGGCTACACCTTC. Its translation: CASSLPVTHRGHYYGYTF.

This clonotype occurred many times. CDR3 amino acids: CASSFTVAYEQYF. CDR3 nucleotides: TGTGCCAGCAGTTTCACGGTAGCCTACGAGCAGTACTTC. The J gene is TRBJ2-7, the V gene TRBV12-3 or TRBV12-4; D gene uncertain. V lost 3 bases and J 2 bases, leaving 8 bases between the germline ends. CDR3 length equals 13 residues.